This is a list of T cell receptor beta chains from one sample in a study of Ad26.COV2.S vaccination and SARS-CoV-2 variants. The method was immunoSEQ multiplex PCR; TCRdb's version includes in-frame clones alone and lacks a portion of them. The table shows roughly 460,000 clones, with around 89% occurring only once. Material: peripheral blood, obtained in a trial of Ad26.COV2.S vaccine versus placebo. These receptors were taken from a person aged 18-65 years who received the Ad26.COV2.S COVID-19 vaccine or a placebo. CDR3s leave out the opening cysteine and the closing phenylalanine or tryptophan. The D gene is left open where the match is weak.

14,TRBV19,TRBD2,ASSIGLAGDLNIQY
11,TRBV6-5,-,ASSRAGGGEAF
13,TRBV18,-,ASSLDLLTNEKLF
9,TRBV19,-,ASIDRSEAF
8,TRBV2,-,ASSWTEQF
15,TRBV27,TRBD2,ASSFSFGLAGARAQF
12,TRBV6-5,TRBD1,ASTETTGGYEQY
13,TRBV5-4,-,ASSLMQGTNTEAF
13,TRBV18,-,ASSPTDSDTDTQY
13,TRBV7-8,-,ASSSARGTTYEQY
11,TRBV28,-,ASSLGLLYGYT
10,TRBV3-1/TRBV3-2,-,ASSQEGGGYT
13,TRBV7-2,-,ASSLGAASSYEQY
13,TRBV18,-,ASSSGQGLNTEAF
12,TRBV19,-,ASSIGWMNTEAF
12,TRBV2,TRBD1,ASRQRQGTYEQY
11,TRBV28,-,ASVGSSYNEQF
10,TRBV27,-,ASRRGVGTQY
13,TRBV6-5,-,ASTLGGGVNTEAF
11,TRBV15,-,ATSVILNTEAF
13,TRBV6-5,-,ASSYSSDGGPEAF
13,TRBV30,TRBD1,AWSPTGGFSYEQY
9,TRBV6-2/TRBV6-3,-,ASSSLPGYT
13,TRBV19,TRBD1,ASTLGDRRASPLH
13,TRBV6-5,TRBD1,ASSYDTGTGYGYT
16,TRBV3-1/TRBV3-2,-,ASSQDYLSGLGLSPLH
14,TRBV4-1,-,ASSQVGGTGANVLT
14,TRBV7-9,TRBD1,ASSLKTGKGSYEQY
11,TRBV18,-,ASSPGTNEKLF
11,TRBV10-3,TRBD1,AIWGTGNHGYT
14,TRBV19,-,ASSIIGGRVTGELF
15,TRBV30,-,AWSVWLGGTPNHEQY
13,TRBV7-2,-,ASSLGTGWRDTQY
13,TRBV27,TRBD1,ASSLTGVAGNTIY
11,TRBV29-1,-,SVEGDSQETQY
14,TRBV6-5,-,ASSYSGAGPSYEQY
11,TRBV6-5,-,ASRVTGANVLT
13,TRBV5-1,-,ASRLTVSGANVLT
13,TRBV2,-,ASSERAGLGNTIY
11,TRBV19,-,ASSIWTAYGYT
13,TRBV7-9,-,ASSLPTGLTDTQY
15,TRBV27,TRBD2,ASSWDGRAGARETQY
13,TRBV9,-,ASSNSGSSTDTQY
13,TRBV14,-,ASSHWMTGNTEAF
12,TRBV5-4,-,ASSLKGSGNTIY
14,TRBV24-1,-,ATSDFPRDRRETQY